Sequencing of this TCR beta chain was carried out in a study of T cells in Graves' hyperthyroidism and ophthalmopathy. Active moderate-to-severe ophthalmopathy, Clinical Activity Score at least 3, NOSPECS at least 4, under 3 months' duration. This clonotype was seen more than once but under ten times. The antigen is unknown. RNA transcripts provided the source from which TCR beta CDR3 regions were amplified. TCR CDR3 regions were first amplified by RT-PCR with HTBI primers. From the multiplex PCR reads, TCRdb called clonotypes with MiXCR, one entry per CDR3 protein. The data show about 270,000 distinct CDR3 sequences, with approximately 23% seen just once and 64% held by the top ten. V dropped 5 bases and J dropped 4 bases, with 7 bases sitting between them. The CDR3 sequence is 12 residues long. Germline assignment: CDR1 SEHNR and CDR2 FQNEAQ (reference sequence). Overall study findings and caveats: Most thyroid clonotypes expanded above 0.001 were also detected in blood. Ophthalmopathy could be told apart from stable hyperthyroidism with a 13 V-J model.

The specimen sequenced was blood. This receptor was taken from a man aged 30 to 45 with Graves' ophthalmopathy. This sequence joins TRBV7-9 and TRBJ2-3; D remains ambiguous. CDR3 bases: TGTGCCAGCAGCCTAATCCCAGATACGCAGTATTTT. Protein product: CASSLIPDTQYF.